In its sample, the clone carrying this TCR beta chain was seen a few times. Its antigen is not identified. Trimming took 7 bases from V and 3 from J, leaving 14 bases between them. The CDR3 is 14 amino acids. CDR1 SGHVS and CDR2 FNYEAQ come from the germline V gene. The data stem from a study of vaccination and CD4 T cells after COVID-19. Overall study context: The convalescents, six males and four females, included two who were Hispanic.

TCRdb independently ran MiXCR on the PCR reads; one entry per CDR3 protein. Among approximately 23,000 distinct CDR3 sequences listed, roughly 51% were seen once. Study results and limitations: Post-vaccination reactive clonotypes (median approximately 38) did not differ significantly from post-infection (21).

The chain links TRBV7-6 to TRBJ2-3; D may correspond to TRBD1 or TRBD2 (5 bases each). This clonotype originated in a human donor who had recovered from COVID-19. The source was CD4+ T cells from blood, collected before SARS-CoV-2 vaccination. CDR3 DNA: TGTGCCAGCACCACCATGGGGGAAACAGATACGCAGTATTTT. Encoded protein: CASTTMGETDTQYF.